These 21 T cell receptor beta chains were sequenced from one sample in a study of OX40 agonist ivuxolimab in advanced cancers. Produced via immunoSEQ multiplex PCR; TCRdb's table is partial and in-frame only. This table has around 140,000 clones, 85% to 95% appearing once. The source material was CD4+ or CD8+ T cells sorted from blood, sampled in a trial of the OX40 agonist ivuxolimab. Source of these receptors: an adult with an advanced solid tumor such as melanoma, head and neck, liver or kidney cancer.

This chain's CDR3 is CASSAGASGEQYF. CDR3 coding DNA: TGTGCCAGCAGTGCGGGGGCTAGCGGCGAGCAGTACTTC. J is TRBJ2-7 and V is TRBV6-4; D is possibly TRBD2 (7 bases). In germline, CDR1 is MRHNA, CDR2 SNTAGT. CDR3 size: 13 residues. V lost 4 bases, J lost 6 bases, and 13 bases lay in between.

The V gene is TRBV11-3, the J gene TRBJ2-1; the match to TRBD2 covers 12 bases. Germline V gene data show CDR1 as SGHNT and CDR2 as YENEEA. The CDR3 runs 19 residues. Trimming removed 2 bases from V and 4 bases from J; junction bases left unmatched: 12. DNA for the CDR3: TGTGCCAGCAGCTTAAAAGCCCCGACTAGCGGGAGAGGGTACAATGAGCAGTTCTTC. As protein: CASSLKAPTSGRGYNEQFF.

This clone has only one observation. The chain joins TRBV28 to TRBJ2-3; TRBD1 or TRBD2 may be the D gene (5 bases each). This CDR3 contains 14 residues. V lost 7 bases to trimming and J lost 1 base, with 12 bases between them. CDR1 is MDHEN and CDR2 is SYDVKM in the germline V gene. CDR3 protein: CASKGTSGTDTQYF. The CDR3, as DNA: TGTGCCAGCAAGGGGACGTCGGGCACAGATACGCAGTATTTT.

The gene calls are TRBV7-9 and TRBJ1-5; 8 bases are a match to TRBD1. Germline CDR1 and CDR2: SEHNR and FQNEAQ (reference sequence). V trimming: 5 bases; J trimming: 5 bases; junction bases outside the gene matches: 5. The CDR3 is 14 residues long. In nucleotides, the CDR3 is TGTGCCAGCAGCAGGACAGGGTCCGATCAGCCCCAGCATTTT. Translated, it gives CASSRTGSDQPQHF.

The chain combines TRBV19 with TRBJ1-1, with a possible D match to TRBD1 (5 bases). Looked up from germline, CDR1 is LNHDA and CDR2 is SQIVND (reference sequence). There are 14 residues in the CDR3. Between the trimmed V and J ends, which lost 4 bases and 2 bases, there was a span of 11 bases. The CDR3 is CASSTQGQNTEAFF. The CDR3 nucleotides are TGTGCCAGTAGTACCCAGGGCCAAAACACTGAAGCTTTCTTT.

This chain connects TRBV5-4 to TRBJ2-2, with D hard to call. Trimming pared 0 bases from V and 6 bases from J, leaving 6 bases between. Germline values: CDR1 SGHNT, CDR2 YYREEE (reference sequence). CDR3 size: 13 residues. The CDR3 bases are TGTGCCAGCAGCTTGGGTGGCTCCGGGGAGCTGTTTTTT. This encodes CASSLGGSGELFF.

This clone was detected only once. The chain uses TRBV30 and TRBJ1-3, with D perhaps matching TRBD1 (5 bases). CDR1 GTSNPN and CDR2 SVGIG come from the germline V gene (reference sequence). V lost 2 bases, J lost 0 bases, and 11 bases lay in between. This CDR3 contains 15 residues. The CDR3 DNA reads TGTGCCTGGAGTCTAAAAGACAGCTCTGGAAACACCATATATTTT. Protein sequence: CAWSLKDSSGNTIYF.

The chain uses TRBV5-1 and TRBJ2-2; D call uncertain. V lost 4 bases and J lost 0, with 10 bases in between. CDR3 size: 15 residues. In germline, CDR1 is SGHRS, CDR2 YFSETQ. This CDR3 reads CASSQDTANTGELFF. The CDR3 region has the DNA TGCGCCAGCAGCCAAGACACTGCGAACACCGGGGAGCTGTTTTTT.

The V call is TRBV5-1, the J call TRBJ2-5, with 14 positions matching TRBD2. Germline CDR1 is SGHRS and CDR2 is YFSETQ. The V segment lost 4 bases and the J segment 0 bases; nucleotides outside the gene matches: 11. The CDR3 spans 19 residues. CDR3 DNA: TGCGCCAGCAGCCCAGACGGGACTAGCGGGGGCCCGTACCAAGAGACCCAGTACTTC. Amino acids: CASSPDGTSGGPYQETQYF.

The chain uses TRBV25-1 and TRBJ2-3; the D gene could be TRBD1 or TRBD2 (5 bases each). The ends were cut back, 4 bases at V and 6 bases at J, with 17 bases in the middle. Germline assignment: CDR1 MGHDK and CDR2 SYGVNS. CDR3 size: 15 residues. The CDR3 sequence is CASSGSRGPGDTQYF. The CDR3 DNA is TGTGCCAGCAGTGGCAGCCGGGGCCCGGGTGATACGCAGTATTTT.

The chain has TRBV4-1 and TRBJ1-5; TRBD1 is a possible D gene (6 bases). The CDR3 has 21 amino acids. The germline CDR1 and CDR2 sequences are MGHRA and YSYEKL. V dropped 4 bases and J dropped 0 bases, with 28 bases sitting between them. CDR3 protein: CASSPLGEGIRGWRSNQPQHF. CDR3 bases: TGCGCCAGCAGCCCATTAGGGGAAGGGATAAGGGGGTGGCGTAGCAATCAGCCCCAGCATTTT.

The chain employs TRBV7-9 and TRBJ2-4; 16 positions agree with TRBD2. CDR3 length: 19 amino acids. Per germline, CDR1 SEHNR and CDR2 FQNEAQ (reference sequence). The trim removed 5 bases at V and 0 bases at J, leaving 7 bases unmatched. The DNA of the CDR3 is TGTGCCAGCAGCCTAGGGACTAGCGGGGGGGCTGGAGCCAAAAACATTCAGTACTTC. This codes for CASSLGTSGGAGAKNIQYF.

The genes are TRBV7-2 and TRBJ2-2; D is uncertain. The CDR3 spans 16 residues. The germline CDR1 and CDR2 sequences are SGHTA and FQGNSA. V gave up 2 bases and J gave up 4 bases, with 14 bases separating them. The CDR3 DNA reads TGTGCCAGCAGCTTACTCAATAGGGTTACCACCGGGGAGCTGTTTTTT. Its translation is CASSLLNRVTTGELFF.

This chain links TRBV6-1 with TRBJ2-7; the match to TRBD1 covers 9 bases. Germline V lookup: CDR1 MNHNS, CDR2 SASEGT. CDR3 size: 15 residues. The V segment lost 6 bases and the J segment 3 bases; nucleotides outside the gene matches: 9. CDR3: CASRPSGTGLYEQYF. In nucleotides, the CDR3 is TGTGCCAGCAGACCGTCCGGGACAGGGCTCTACGAGCAGTACTTC.

V is TRBV5-4 and J is TRBJ1-2, with TRBD1 identical over 8 bases. From germline, CDR1 is SGHNT and CDR2 YYREEE (reference sequence). The V segment lost 5 bases and the J segment 4 bases; nucleotides outside the gene matches: 7. The CDR3 is made up of 14 amino acids. CDR3 coding DNA: TGTGCCAGCAGTCCGTCAGGGGGCGGCTATGGCTACACCTTC. As protein: CASSPSGGGYGYTF.

The DNA of the CDR3 is TGTGCCAGCAGCCCGCCCGCGGGGGGCCGGGGAGATACGCAGTATTTT. Translated, it gives CASSPPAGGRGDTQYF. The genes are TRBV7-2 and TRBJ2-3, with 8 bases lining up with TRBD2. V lost 5 bases to trimming and J lost 5 bases; unmatched junction nucleotides: 12. The CDR3 totals 16 residues. Germline CDR1 is SGHTA and CDR2 is FQGNSA.

As concerns this clone: One end of the junction varies from germline; a read error may be responsible. The V call is TRBV5-4, the J call TRBJ1-1, with a tentative D call TRBD1 (5 bases). CDR3 length equals 17 residues. CDR1 and CDR2 (germline): SGHNT, YYREEE (reference sequence). CDR3 sequence: CASSQDTRGRLNTEAFF. CDR3 bases: TGCGCCAGCAGCCAAGATACGCGGGGGAGATTGAACACTGAAGCTTTCTTT.

This clone turned up a few times. This chain links TRBV5-1 with TRBJ1-1; D gene uncertain. Germline assignment: CDR1 SGHRS and CDR2 YFSETQ. The V end was cut by 0 bases, the J end by 2 bases, with 5 bases between. The CDR3 is made up of 13 amino acids. The CDR3 loop is CASSLESNTEAFF. For the CDR3, the DNA is TGCGCCAGCAGCTTGGAGAGTAACACTGAAGCTTTCTTT.

A word on this clone: At the DNA level, this CDR3 is encoded by other sequences in the same sample as well. This sequence joins TRBV5-1 and TRBJ1-1, with TRBD1 matching over 8 bases. Germline V lookup: CDR1 SGHRS, CDR2 YFSETQ. CDR3 length: 14 amino acids. The V and J ends lost 3 bases and 1 base, in that order; junction bases with no gene match: 2. CDR3 bases: TGCGCCAGCAGCTCAGGGACAGGGAACACTGAAGCTTTCTTT. Protein: CASSSGTGNTEAFF.

The CDR3 region has the DNA TGCGCCAGCAGCCAAGAAGCGGCGTTTGGACTCATCCATGAGCAGTTCTTC. Its protein is CASSQEAAFGLIHEQFF. The chain carries TRBV4-3 and TRBJ2-1; possibly TRBD2 for D (5 bases). The CDR3 loop spans 17 amino acids. V was shortened by 0 bases and J by 8 bases, with 20 bases between the two germline ends. Germline CDR1 and CDR2: LGHNA and YSLEER.

This clone was counted a single time. The CDR3 does not close with the conserved phenylalanine or tryptophan, likely indicating a read error. Because the CDR3's place on the DNA is in doubt, the DNA is left out and the CDR3 is given as listed by TCRdb. The V gene is TRBV28, the J gene TRBJ1-2; the table's D call, TRBD1, was not checked against the DNA. A total of 12 residues make up the CDR3, ends included. Germline V CDR1 and CDR2: MDHEN, SYDVKM. CDR3 sequence reads: CASSHETQGSFI.